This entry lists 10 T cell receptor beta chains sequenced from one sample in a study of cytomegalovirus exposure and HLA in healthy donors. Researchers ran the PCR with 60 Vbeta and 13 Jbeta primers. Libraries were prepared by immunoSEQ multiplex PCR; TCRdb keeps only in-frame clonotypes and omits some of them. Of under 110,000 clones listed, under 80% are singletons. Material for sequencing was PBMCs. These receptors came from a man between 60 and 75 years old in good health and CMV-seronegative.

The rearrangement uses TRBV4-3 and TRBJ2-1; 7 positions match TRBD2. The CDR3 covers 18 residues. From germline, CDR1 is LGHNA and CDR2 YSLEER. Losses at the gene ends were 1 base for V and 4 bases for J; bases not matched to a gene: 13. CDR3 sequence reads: CASSQGAGTSTIYNEQFF. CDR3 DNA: TGCGCCAGCAGCCAAGGAGCGGGGACTTCTACCATTTACAATGAGCAGTTCTTC.

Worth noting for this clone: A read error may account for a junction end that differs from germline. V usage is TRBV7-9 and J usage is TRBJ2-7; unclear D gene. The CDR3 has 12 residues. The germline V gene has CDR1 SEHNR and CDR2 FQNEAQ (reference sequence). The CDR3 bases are TGTTCCAGCAGCACCGCGACCTACGAGCAGTACTTC. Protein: CSSSTATYEQYF.

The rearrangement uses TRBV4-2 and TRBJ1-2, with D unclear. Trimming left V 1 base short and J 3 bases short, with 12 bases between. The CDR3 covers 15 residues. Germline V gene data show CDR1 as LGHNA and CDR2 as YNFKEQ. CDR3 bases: TGTGCCAGCAGCCAAGGACTTAGTGGGTACTATGGCTACACCTTC. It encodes CASSQGLSGYYGYTF.

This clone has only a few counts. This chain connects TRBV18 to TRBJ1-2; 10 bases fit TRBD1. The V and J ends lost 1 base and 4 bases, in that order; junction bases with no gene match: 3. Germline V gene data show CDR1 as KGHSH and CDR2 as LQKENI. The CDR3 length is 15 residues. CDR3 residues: CASSPRDRGAYGYTF. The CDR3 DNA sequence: TGTGCCAGCTCACCACGGGACAGGGGAGCCTATGGCTACACCTTC.

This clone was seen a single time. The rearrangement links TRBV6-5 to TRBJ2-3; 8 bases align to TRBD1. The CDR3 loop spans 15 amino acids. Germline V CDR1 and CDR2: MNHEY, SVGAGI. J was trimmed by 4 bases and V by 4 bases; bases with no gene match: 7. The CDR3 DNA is TGTGCCAGCAGTTCCGGGGGCAGGGGGCCAGATACGCAGTATTTT. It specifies CASSSGGRGPDTQYF.

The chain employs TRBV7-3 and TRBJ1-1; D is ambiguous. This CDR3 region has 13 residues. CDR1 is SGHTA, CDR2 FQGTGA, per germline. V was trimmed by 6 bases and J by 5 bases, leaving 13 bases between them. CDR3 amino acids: CASSRQVWTEAFF. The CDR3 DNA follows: TGTGCCAGCAGTCGTCAGGTTTGGACTGAAGCTTTCTTT.

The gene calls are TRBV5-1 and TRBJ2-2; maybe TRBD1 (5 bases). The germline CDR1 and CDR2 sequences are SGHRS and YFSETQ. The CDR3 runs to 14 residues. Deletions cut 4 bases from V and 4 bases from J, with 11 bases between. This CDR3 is CASSPVGATGELFF. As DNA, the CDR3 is TGCGCCAGCAGCCCCGTTGGGGCCACCGGGGAGCTGTTTTTT. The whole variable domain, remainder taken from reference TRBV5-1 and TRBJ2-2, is KAGVTQTPRYLIKTRGQQVTLSCSPISGHRSVSWYQQTPGQGLQFLFEYFSETQRNKGNFPGRFSGRQFSNSRSEMNVSTLELGDSALYLCASSPVGATGELFFGEGSRLTVL.

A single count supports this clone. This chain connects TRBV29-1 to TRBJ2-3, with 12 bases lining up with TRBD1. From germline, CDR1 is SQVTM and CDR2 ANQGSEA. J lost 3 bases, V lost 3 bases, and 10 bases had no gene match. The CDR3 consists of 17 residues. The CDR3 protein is CSVDGGQGARSTDTQYF. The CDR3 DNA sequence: TGCAGCGTTGACGGGGGACAGGGGGCTAGGAGTACAGATACGCAGTATTTT.

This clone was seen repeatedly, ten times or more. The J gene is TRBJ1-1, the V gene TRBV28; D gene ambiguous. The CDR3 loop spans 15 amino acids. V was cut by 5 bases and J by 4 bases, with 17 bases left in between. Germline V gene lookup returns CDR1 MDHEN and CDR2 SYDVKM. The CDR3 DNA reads TGTGCCAGCAGTCTCACTCCCCGTCGGGGCACTGAAGCTTTCTTT. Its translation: CASSLTPRRGTEAFF.

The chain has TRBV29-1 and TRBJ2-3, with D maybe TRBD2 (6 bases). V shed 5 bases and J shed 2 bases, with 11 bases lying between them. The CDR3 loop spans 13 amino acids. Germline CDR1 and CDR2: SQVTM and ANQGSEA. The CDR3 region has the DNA TGCAGCGTTTCCGCGGGGTCCACAGATACGCAGTATTTT. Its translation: CSVSAGSTDTQYF.